This TCR beta chain was recovered during a study of OX40 agonist ivuxolimab in advanced cancers. Study-level results: Among patients with partial responses at 0.1-3.0 mg/kg, clonal expansion was among the lowest.

As regards this clone: Its antigen is unidentified.

The investigators sampled blood at baseline, at cycle 4 day 1, and at cycle 7 day 1. Generated by immunoSEQ multiplex PCR, the TCRdb table keeps only in-frame clones and is missing some. The sample shows roughly 71,000 clones, 84% of them seen only once. Per germline, CDR1 MDHEN and CDR2 SYDVKM. V lost 6 bases to trimming and J lost 1 base, with 10 bases between them. The CDR3 runs 13 residues. The source of this sequence is an adult with an advanced solid tumor such as melanoma, head and neck, liver or kidney cancer. Sequencing was performed on CD4+ or CD8+ T cells sorted from blood, taken in a trial of the OX40 agonist ivuxolimab. This chain links TRBV28 with TRBJ2-7; the D call may be TRBD1 or TRBD2 (6 bases each). The chain's CDR3 is CASRLGGSYEQYF. The CDR3, as DNA: TGTGCCAGCAGACTAGGGGGGTCCTACGAGCAGTACTTC.